This T cell receptor (beta chain) was found in a study of spatial heterogeneity in lung cancer. On the study more broadly: The 72 donors had untreated early-stage non-small cell lung cancer. TCR and UMI combinations that were unique each appeared, on average, more than ten times in raw reads.

Time point specified: blood at routine non-recurrence follow-up after resection. The CDR3 totals 14 residues. V lost 0 bases, J lost 10 bases, and 13 bases lay in between. Per the germline V gene, CDR1 is LGHNA and CDR2 is YSLEER. MiXCR, run by TCRdb on the 5' RACE reads, gives a single entry per CDR3 protein. The table has around 20,000 distinct CDR3 sequences, 8.5% to 10% seen once. This clonotype was detected many times. This sequence joins TRBV4-3 and TRBJ2-1, with a weak D call TRBD1 (5 bases). The material sequenced was PBMCs, taken at follow-up. This receptor was obtained from a male donor with early-stage non-small cell lung cancer. This CDR3 is CASSQEGVRREQFF. CDR3 nucleotides: TGCGCCAGCAGCCAAGAAGGGGTACGTAGGGAGCAGTTCTTC.